This note documents a single TCR beta chain sequence. The sample comes from a study of blood T cell repertoires in COVID-19. Overall study context: Whether acute or convalescent, the COVID-19 samples came from the United States, Italy and Spain. PBMCs, B-cell-depleted T cells, or T cells provided the cDNA or gDNA that made up the material.

Original analysis: Researchers report that nucleated cell counts were estimated from reference gene primer amplification. Produced via immunoSEQ multiplex PCR; TCRdb's table is partial and in-frame only. Clonal size and the V and J genes are those of that table, whereas D and trimming came from the DNA. This table has under 300,000 clones, more than 80% appearing once. Trimming took 5 bases from V and 5 from J, leaving 7 bases between them. The germline V gene has CDR1 DFQATT and CDR2 SNEGSKA (reference sequence). The CDR3 consists of 11 residues. V usage is TRBV20-1 and J usage is TRBJ1-5; D is ambiguous. Sequencing was done on a sample of peripheral blood. This receptor was identified in a human donor in a cohort sampled during active COVID-19. The CDR3 loop reads CSAGGHQPQHF. The CDR3 DNA reads as TGCAGTGCTGGCGGGCATCAGCCCCAGCATTTT.